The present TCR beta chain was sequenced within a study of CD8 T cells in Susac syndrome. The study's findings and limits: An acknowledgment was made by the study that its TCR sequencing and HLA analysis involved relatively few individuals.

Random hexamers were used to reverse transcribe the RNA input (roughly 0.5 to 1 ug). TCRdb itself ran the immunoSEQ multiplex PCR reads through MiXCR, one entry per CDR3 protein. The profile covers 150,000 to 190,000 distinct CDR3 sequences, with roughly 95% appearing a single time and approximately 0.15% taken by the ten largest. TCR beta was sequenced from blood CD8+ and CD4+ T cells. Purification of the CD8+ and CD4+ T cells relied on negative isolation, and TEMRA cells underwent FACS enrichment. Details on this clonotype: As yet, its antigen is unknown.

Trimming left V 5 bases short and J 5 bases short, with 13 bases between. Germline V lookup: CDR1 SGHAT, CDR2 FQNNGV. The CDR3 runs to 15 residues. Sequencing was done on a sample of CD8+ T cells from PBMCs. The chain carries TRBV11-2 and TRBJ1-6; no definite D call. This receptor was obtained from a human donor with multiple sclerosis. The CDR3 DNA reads TGTGCCAGCAGCCTGGACGCTCGGGATAATTCACCCCTCCACTTT. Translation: CASSLDARDNSPLHF.